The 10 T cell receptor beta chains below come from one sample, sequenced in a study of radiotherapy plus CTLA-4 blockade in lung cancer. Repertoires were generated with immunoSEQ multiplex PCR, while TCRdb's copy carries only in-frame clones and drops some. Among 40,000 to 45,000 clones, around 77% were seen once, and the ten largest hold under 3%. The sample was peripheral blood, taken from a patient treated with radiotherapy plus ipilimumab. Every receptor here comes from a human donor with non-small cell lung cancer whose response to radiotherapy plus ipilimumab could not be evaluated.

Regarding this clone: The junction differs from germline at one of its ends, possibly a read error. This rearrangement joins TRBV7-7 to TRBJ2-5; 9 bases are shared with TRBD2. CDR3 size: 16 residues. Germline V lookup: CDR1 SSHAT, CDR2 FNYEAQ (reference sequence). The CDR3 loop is CASSLLGGGASETRYF. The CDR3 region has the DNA TGTGCCAGCAGCTTATTGGGCGGGGGGGCATCAGAGACCCGGTACTTC. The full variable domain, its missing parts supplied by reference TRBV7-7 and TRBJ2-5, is GAGVSQSPRYKVTKRGQDVTLRCDPISSHATLYWYQQALGQGPEFLTYFNYEAQPDKSGLPSDRFSAERPEGSISTLTIQRTEQRDSAMYRCASSLLGGGASETRYFGPGTRLLVL.

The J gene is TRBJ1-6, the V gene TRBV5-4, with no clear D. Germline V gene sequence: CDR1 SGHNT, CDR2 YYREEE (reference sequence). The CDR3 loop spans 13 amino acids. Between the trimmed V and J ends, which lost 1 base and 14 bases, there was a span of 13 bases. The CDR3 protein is CASSLSQRATLHF. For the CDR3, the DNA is TGTGCCAGCAGCTTGTCCCAACGCGCGACCCTCCACTTT. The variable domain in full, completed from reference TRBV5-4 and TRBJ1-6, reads ETGVTQSPTHLIKTRGQQVTLRCSSQSGHNTVSWYQQALGQGPQFIFQYYREEENGRGNFPPRFSGLQFPNYSSELNVNALELDDSALYLCASSLSQRATLHFGNGTRLTVT.

CDR3 DNA: TGTGCCAGCTCCCTTTCGGGGTCGGGAGACATTCAGTACTTC. This translates into CASSLSGSGDIQYF. This chain connects TRBV28 to TRBJ2-4, with D perhaps TRBD2 (6 bases). Trimming took off 8 bases at V and 8 bases at J, with 19 bases between the two ends. CDR1 is MDHEN and CDR2 is SYDVKM in the germline V gene. This CDR3 region has 14 residues.

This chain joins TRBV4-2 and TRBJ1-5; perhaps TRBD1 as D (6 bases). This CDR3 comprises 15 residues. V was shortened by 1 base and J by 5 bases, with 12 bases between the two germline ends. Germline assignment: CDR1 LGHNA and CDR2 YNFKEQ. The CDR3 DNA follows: TGTGCCAGCAGCCAAGGAGGGGGGGCCGATCAGCCCCAGCATTTT. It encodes CASSQGGGADQPQHF.

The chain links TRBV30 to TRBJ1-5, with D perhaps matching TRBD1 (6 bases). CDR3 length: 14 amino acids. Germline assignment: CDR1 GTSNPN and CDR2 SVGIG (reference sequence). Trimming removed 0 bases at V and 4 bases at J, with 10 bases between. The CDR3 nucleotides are TGTGCCTGGAGTGTGGGACATAATAATCAGCCCCAGCATTTT. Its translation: CAWSVGHNNQPQHF.

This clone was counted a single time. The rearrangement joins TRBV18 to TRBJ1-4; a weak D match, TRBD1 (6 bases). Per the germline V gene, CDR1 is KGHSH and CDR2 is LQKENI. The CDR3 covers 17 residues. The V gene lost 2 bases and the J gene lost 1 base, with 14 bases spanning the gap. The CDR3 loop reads CASSPNLVQGTNEKLFF. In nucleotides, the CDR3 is TGTGCCAGCTCACCAAATCTGGTACAGGGAACTAATGAAAAACTGTTTTTT.

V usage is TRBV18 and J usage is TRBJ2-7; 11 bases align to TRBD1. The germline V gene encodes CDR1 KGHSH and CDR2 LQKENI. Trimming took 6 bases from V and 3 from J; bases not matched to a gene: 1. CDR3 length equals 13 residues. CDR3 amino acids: CASSGTGGYEQYF. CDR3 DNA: TGTGCCAGCTCCGGGACAGGGGGCTACGAGCAGTACTTC.

DNA for the CDR3: TGTGCCAGCAGTTCCCCCCCCAGGGCAGGGCAAAACTATGGCTACACCTTC. Residues: CASSSPPRAGQNYGYTF. The chain combines TRBV27 with TRBJ1-2, with a possible D match to TRBD1 (5 bases). The CDR3 sequence is 17 residues long. CDR1 is MNHEY and CDR2 is SMNVEV in the germline V gene (reference sequence). V was cut by 4 bases and J by 2 bases, with 20 bases left in between.

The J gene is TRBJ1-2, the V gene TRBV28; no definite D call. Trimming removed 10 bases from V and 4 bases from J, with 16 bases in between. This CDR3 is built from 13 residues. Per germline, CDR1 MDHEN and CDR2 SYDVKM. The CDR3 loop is CATHPNIFYGYTF. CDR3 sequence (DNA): TGTGCCACCCACCCTAATATCTTCTATGGCTACACCTTC.

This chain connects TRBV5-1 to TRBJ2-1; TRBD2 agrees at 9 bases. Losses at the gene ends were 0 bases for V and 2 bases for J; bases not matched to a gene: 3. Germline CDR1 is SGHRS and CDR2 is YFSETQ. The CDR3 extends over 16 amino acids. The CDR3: CASSLAGGGAYNEQFF. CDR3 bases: TGCGCCAGCAGCTTGGCAGGCGGGGGGGCCTACAATGAGCAGTTCTTC.